This T cell receptor beta chain emerged from a study of cytomegalovirus exposure and HLA in healthy donors. Comment on this clone: Antigen: not known.

V was pared by 3 bases and J by 4 bases, with 13 bases between. This CDR3 contains 15 residues. Per germline, CDR1 SGHRS and CDR2 YFSETQ. Study-level results: Roughly uniform sequencing depth across donors was assumed, possibly incorrectly. A later examination showed that TCR association rates differed by HLA locus, with DRB1 most and HLA-C fewest. When a later analysis was performed, an Asian-associated ancestry cluster reportedly had fewer N-insertions than the roughly 640-donor mean. CMV antigen specificity of three CMV-associated chains was confirmed in vitro.

With 60 Vbeta and 13 Jbeta primers, the PCR was carried out. TCRdb's table, derived via immunoSEQ multiplex PCR, lists solely in-frame clones and lacks some. The sample lists more than 85,000 clones, around 70% occurring once. This TCR was recovered from a woman aged 45-65 years in good health and CMV-seropositive. The chain is built from TRBV5-1 and TRBJ2-2; no firm D call. The sequenced sample consisted of PBMCs. CDR3 coding DNA: TGCGCCAGCAGCTCTTCTTCGGTGAGCACCGGGGAGCTGTTTTTT. This codes for CASSSSSVSTGELFF.